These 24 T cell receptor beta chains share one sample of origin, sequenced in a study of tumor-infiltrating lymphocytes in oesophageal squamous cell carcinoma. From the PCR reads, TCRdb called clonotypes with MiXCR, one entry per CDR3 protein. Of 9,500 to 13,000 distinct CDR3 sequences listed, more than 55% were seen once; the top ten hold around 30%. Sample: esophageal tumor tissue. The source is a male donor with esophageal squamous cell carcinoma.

CDR3 sequence reads: CASSLGGTSYNEQFF. CDR3 nucleotide sequence: TGTGCCAGCAGCTTGGGAGGGACTTCCTACAATGAGCAGTTCTTC. The V call is TRBV7-3, the J call TRBJ2-1; 7 nucleotides line up with TRBD2. The CDR3 is 15 residues long. Germline V CDR1 and CDR2: SGHTA, FQGTGA. The J segment lost 1 base and the V segment lost 3 bases, leaving 3 bases of the junction unmatched.

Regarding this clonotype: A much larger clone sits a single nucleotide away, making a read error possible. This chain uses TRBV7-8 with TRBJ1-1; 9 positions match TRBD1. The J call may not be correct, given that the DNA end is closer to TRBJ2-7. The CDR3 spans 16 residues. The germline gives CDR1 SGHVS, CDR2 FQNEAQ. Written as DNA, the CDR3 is TGTGCCAGCAGCTTAAGGGGGACAGGGATCAACAATGAGCAGTACTTC. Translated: CASSLRGTGINNEQYF.

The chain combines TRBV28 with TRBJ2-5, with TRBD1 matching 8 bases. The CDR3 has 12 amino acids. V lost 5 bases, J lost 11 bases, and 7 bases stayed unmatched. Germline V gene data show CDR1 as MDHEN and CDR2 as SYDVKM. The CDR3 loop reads CASSRDRRIQYF. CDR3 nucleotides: TGTGCCAGCAGTCGGGACAGGCGCATACAGTACTTC.

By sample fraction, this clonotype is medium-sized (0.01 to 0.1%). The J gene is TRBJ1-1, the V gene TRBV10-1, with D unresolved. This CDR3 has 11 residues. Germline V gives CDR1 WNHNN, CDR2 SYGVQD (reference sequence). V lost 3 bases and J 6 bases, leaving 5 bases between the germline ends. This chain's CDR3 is CASSDGAEAFF. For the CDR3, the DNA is TGCGCCAGCAGTGACGGGGCTGAAGCTTTCTTT.

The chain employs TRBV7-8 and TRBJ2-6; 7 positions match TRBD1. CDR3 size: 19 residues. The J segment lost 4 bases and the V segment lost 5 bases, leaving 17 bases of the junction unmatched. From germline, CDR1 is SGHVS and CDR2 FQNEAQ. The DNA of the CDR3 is TGTGCCAGCAGCAAATTCGACAGGGTTTATCTAGGCGGGGCCAACGTCCTGACTTTC. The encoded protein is CASSKFDRVYLGGANVLTF. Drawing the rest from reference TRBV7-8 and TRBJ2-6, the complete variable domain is GAGVSQSPRYKVAKRGQDVALRCDPISGHVSLFWYQQALGQGPEFLTYFQNEAQLDKSGLPSDRFFAERPEGSVSTLKIQRTQQEDSAVYLCASSKFDRVYLGGANVLTFGAGSRLTVL.

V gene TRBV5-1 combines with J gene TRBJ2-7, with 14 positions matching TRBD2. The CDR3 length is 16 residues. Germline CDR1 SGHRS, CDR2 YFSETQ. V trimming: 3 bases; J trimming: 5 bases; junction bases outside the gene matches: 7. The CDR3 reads CASSSSGTSGSNEQYF. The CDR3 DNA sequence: TGCGCCAGCAGCTCCTCCGGGACTAGCGGGAGTAACGAGCAGTACTTC.

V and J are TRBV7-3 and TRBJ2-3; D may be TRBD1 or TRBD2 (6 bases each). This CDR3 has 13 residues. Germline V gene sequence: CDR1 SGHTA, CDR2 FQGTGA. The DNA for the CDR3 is TGTGCTACCGGAGGGGGATACACAGATACGCAGTATTTT. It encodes CATGGGYTDTQYF.

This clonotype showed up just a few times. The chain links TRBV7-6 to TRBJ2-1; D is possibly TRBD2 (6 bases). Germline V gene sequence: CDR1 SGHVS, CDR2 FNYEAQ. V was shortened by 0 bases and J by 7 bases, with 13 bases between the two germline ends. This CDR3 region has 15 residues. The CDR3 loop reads CASSLAGREMNEQFF. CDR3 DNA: TGTGCCAGCAGCTTAGCGGGCCGGGAGATGAATGAGCAGTTCTTC. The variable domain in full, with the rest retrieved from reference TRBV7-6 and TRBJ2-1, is GAGVSQSPRYKVTKRGQDVALRCDPISGHVSLYWYRQALGQGPEFLTYFNYEAQQDKSGLPNDRFSAERPEGSISTLTIQRTEQRDSAMYRCASSLAGREMNEQFFGPGTRLTVL.

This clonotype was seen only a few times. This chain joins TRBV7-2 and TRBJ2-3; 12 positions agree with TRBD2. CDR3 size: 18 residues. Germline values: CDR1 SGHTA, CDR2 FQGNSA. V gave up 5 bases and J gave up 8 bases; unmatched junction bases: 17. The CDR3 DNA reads TGTGCCAGCAGCCCCAATCCGGGGACTAGCGGGCCCATCGGTACGCAGTATTTT. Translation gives CASSPNPGTSGPIGTQYF.

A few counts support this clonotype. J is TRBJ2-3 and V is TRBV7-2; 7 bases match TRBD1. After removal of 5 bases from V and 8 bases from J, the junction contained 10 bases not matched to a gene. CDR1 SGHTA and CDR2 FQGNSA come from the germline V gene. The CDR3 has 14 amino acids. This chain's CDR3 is CASSGKGAIFTQYF. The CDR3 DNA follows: TGTGCCAGCAGCGGGAAGGGGGCAATATTTACGCAGTATTTT.

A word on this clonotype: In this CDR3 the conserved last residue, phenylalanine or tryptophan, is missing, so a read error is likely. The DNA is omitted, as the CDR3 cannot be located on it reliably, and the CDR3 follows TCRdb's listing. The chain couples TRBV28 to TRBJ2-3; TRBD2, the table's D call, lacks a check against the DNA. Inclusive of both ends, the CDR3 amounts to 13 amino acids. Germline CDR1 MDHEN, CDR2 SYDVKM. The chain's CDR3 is CASSERYEQYFGP.

CDR3 amino acids: CASSLRDGSYNEQFF. In DNA, the CDR3 is TGTGCCAGCAGTCTTAGGGATGGTTCTTACAATGAGCAGTTCTTC. The chain uses TRBV7-9 and TRBJ2-7; no clear D. Matching the DNA end better, TRBJ2-1 makes the J call doubtful. CDR1 is SEHNR and CDR2 is FQNEAQ in the germline V gene (reference sequence). The CDR3 extends over 15 amino acids.

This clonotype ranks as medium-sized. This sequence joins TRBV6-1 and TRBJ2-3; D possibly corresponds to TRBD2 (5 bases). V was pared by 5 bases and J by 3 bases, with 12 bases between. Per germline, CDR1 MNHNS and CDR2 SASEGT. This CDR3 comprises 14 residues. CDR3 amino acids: CASSISARTDTQYF. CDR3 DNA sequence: TGTGCCAGCAGTATTAGCGCAAGGACAGATACGCAGTATTTT.

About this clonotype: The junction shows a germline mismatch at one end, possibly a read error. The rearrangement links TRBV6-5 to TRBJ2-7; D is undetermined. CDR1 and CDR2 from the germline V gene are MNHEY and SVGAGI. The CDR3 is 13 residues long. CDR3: CALQYSMNTEAFF. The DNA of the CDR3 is TGTGCCCTCCAGTATTCCATGAACACTGAAGCTTTCTTC.

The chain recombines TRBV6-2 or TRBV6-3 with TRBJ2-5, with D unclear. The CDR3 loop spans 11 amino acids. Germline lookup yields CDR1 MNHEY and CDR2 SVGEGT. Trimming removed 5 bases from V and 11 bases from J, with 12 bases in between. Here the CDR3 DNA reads TGTGCCAGCAGTGAACAGATTGAGCAGTACTTC. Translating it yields CASSEQIEQYF.

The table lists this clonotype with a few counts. The CDR3 spells CASRPGSSGYEQYF. DNA of the CDR3: TGTGCCAGCAGGCCGGGGTCCAGCGGCTACGAGCAGTACTTC. This rearrangement joins TRBV7-2 to TRBJ2-1; TRBD2 is a possible D gene (5 bases). The J call may be wrong; the DNA end is better matched by TRBJ2-7. Germline assignment: CDR1 SGHTA and CDR2 FQGNSA. The CDR3 contains 14 residues.

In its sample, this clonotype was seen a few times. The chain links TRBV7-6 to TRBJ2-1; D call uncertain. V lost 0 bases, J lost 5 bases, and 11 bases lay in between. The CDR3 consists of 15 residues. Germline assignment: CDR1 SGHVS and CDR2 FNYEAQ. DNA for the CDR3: TGTGCCAGCAGCTTAGCGTGGGGTTACGACAATGAGCAGTTCTTC. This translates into CASSLAWGYDNEQFF.

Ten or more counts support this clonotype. Here the CDR3 DNA reads TGTGCCAGCAGTCCTCGGGCGGGAGGGGTTGAGACCCAGTACTTC. Amino acid sequence: CASSPRAGGVETQYF. This chain links TRBV6-1 with TRBJ2-5; 9 positions match TRBD2. Germline CDR1 MNHNS, CDR2 SASEGT. Germline trimming cut 5 bases from V and 5 bases from J; bases unmatched to any gene: 9. The CDR3 runs 15 residues.

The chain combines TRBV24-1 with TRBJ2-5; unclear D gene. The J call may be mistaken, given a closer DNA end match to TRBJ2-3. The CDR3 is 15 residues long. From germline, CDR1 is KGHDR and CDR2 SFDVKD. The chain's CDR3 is CATSDPTPDGDTQYF. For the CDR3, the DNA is TGTGCCACCAGTGATCCCACCCCTGACGGGGATACGCAGTATTTT.

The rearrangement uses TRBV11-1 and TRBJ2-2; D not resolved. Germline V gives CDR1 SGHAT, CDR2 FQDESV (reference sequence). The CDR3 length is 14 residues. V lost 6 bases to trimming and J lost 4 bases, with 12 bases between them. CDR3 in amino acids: CASRSGRSTGELFF. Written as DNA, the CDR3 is TGTGCCAGCAGGTCTGGCCGGAGCACCGGGGAGCTGTTTTTT. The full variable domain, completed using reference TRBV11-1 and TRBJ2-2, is EAEVAQSPRYKITEKSQAVAFWCDPISGHATLYWYRQILGQGPELLVQFQDESVVDDSQLPKDRFSAERLKGVDSTLKIQPAELGDSAMYLCASRSGRSTGELFFGEGSRLTVL.

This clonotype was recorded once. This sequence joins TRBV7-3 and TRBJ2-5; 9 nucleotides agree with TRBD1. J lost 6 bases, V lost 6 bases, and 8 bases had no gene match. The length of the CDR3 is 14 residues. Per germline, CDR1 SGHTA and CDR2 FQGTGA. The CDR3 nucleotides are TGTGCCAGCAGTCAAGGACAGGGGAGGCAGACCCAGTACTTC. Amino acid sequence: CASSQGQGRQTQYF.

CDR3: CASSAGLAGPSEQFF. CDR3 nucleotides: TGTGCCAGCAGCGCGGGACTAGCGGGGCCCAGTGAGCAGTTCTTC. The V and J genes are TRBV7-3 and TRBJ2-3, with 13 bases lining up with TRBD2. The better agreement between TRBJ2-1 and the DNA end casts doubt on the J call. Germline CDR1 SGHTA, CDR2 FQGTGA. This CDR3 spans 15 amino acids.

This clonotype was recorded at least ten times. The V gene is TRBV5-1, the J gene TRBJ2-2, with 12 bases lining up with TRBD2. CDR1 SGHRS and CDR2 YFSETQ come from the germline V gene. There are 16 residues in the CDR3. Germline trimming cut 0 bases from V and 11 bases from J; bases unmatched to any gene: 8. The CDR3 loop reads CASSLVLAGGPGELFF. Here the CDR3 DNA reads TGCGCCAGCAGCTTGGTGCTAGCGGGAGGGCCGGGCGAGCTGTTTTTT.

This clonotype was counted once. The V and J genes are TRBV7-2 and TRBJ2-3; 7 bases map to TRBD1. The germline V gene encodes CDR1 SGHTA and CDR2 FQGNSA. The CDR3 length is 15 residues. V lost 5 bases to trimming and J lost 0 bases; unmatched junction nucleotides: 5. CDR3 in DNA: TGTGCCAGCAGCACTCTACAGGGGAGCACAGATACGCAGTATTTT. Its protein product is CASSTLQGSTDTQYF.